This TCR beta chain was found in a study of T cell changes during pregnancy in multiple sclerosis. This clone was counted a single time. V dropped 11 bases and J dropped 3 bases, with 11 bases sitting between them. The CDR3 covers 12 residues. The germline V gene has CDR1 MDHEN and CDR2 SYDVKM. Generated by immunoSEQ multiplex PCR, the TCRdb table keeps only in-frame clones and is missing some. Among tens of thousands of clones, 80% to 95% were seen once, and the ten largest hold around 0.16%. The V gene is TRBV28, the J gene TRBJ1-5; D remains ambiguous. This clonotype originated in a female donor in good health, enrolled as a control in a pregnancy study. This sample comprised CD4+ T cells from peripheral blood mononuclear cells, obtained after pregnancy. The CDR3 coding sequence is TGTGCCTCCGGGAGGAACAATCAGCCCCAGCATTTT. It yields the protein CASGRNNQPQHF. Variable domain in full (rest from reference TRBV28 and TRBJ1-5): DVKVTQSSRYLVKRTGEKVFLECVQDMDHENMFWYRQDPGLGLRLIYFSYDVKMKEKGDIPEGYSVSREKKERFSLILESASTNQTSMYLCASGRNNQPQHFGDGTRLSIL.